The sequence of this T cell receptor (beta chain) was determined in a study of Graves' ophthalmopathy and Graves' hyperthyroidism. Study-level background: Before any treatment was given, at initial diagnosis, peripheral blood was collected.

About this clonotype itself: No antigen is known for it.

RNA transcripts were the template, and TCR beta CDR3 regions were amplified from them. HTBI-primed first-round RT-PCR preceded second-round multiplex PCR. One entry per CDR3 protein, called by TCRdb with MiXCR from the multiplex PCR reads. The table has around 660,000 distinct CDR3 sequences, about two fifths seen once. In germline, CDR1 is SGHTA, CDR2 FQGNSA. Trimming shortened V by 5 bases and J by 1 base, and 27 bases separated the two germline ends. The CDR3 consists of 19 residues. Findings of the study overall: Blood contained most expanded thyroid clonotypes exceeding 0.001 frequency.

Sequencing was performed on peripheral blood. The receptor was derived from an adult man with Graves' ophthalmopathy. The chain employs TRBV7-2 and TRBJ2-7; tentative D call: TRBD1 (6 bases). The CDR3 protein is CASSQGFVKKTGRSYEQYF. The CDR3 nucleotides read TGTGCCAGCAGCCAAGGCTTCGTGAAAAAGACAGGACGGTCCTACGAGCAGTACTTC.